This passage covers 10 T cell receptor beta chains from one sample sequenced in a study of CD8+ T cells in alopecia areata. Treatment specified: oral pan-JAK inhibitor, 5-10 mg twice daily. Following RNA extraction, reverse transcription yielded cDNA that acted as the sequencing template. Using immunoSEQ multiplex PCR, the repertoire was profiled, and TCRdb retains in-frame clones only, with some absent. The data show some 190,000 clones, about half seen once. The sequenced sample was CD8+ T cells sorted from blood, obtained around week 53, from a patient treated with tofacitinib. The receptors originated from a human donor with alopecia areata.

The CDR3 DNA follows: TGTGCCAGCAGCCAGGAAGACAGGGGAGCAACTGAAGCTTTCTTT. It yields the protein CASSQEDRGATEAFF. This chain connects TRBV4-2 to TRBJ1-1; 8 bases are shared with TRBD1. With V trimmed by 3 bases and J by 5 bases, 8 bases remained unmatched. Germline lookup yields CDR1 LGHNA and CDR2 YNFKEQ. The length of the CDR3 is 15 residues.

The gene calls are TRBV29-1 and TRBJ2-7; D is ambiguous. V was clipped by 7 bases and J by 2 bases, with 15 bases between them. CDR3 length: 13 amino acids. Germline V CDR1 and CDR2: SQVTM, ANQGSEA. The CDR3: CSAGSSSTYEQYF. CDR3 DNA sequence: TGCAGCGCTGGGTCGTCAAGTACCTACGAGCAGTACTTC.

The chain is built from TRBV6-6 and TRBJ1-5; D gene uncertain. This CDR3 is built from 15 residues. Germline V lookup: CDR1 MNHNY, CDR2 SVGAGI (reference sequence). V lost 5 bases and J lost 6, with 17 bases in between. This CDR3 reads CASSIPGRRGQPQHF. CDR3 in DNA: TGTGCCAGCAGTATCCCTGGGCGTCGTGGTCAGCCCCAGCATTTT.

J is TRBJ1-6 and V is TRBV4-1, with D possibly TRBD1 on 5 matching bases. V lost 5 bases, J lost 7 bases, and 9 bases lay in between. Germline loops: CDR1 MGHRA, CDR2 YSYEKL. This CDR3 contains 13 residues. The CDR3 reads CASSREGNSPLHF. DNA for the CDR3: TGCGCCAGCAGCAGGGAGGGGAATTCACCCCTCCACTTT.

This clone was found a few times. V and J are TRBV23-1 and TRBJ1-5; possible D gene TRBD1, 6 bases. TRBV23-1 is placed among ORFs of uncertain function. V was shortened by 4 bases and J by 5 bases, with 21 bases between the two germline ends. This CDR3 has 17 residues. DNA for the CDR3: TGCGCCAGCAGTCTCCAAGATACCCCGGAGGGGGATCAGCCCCAGCATTTT. Protein product: CASSLQDTPEGDQPQHF.

The chain employs TRBV6-5 and TRBJ1-4; D not resolved. The germline CDR1 and CDR2 sequences are MNHEY and SVGAGI. The CDR3 spans 16 residues. V lost 0 bases and J lost 5, with 13 bases in between. CDR3 loop: CASSYSLQTMNEKLFF. The DNA for the CDR3 is TGTGCCAGCAGTTACTCGTTACAGACGATGAATGAAAAACTGTTTTTT.

This clone has only a few counts. The chain couples TRBV6-1 to TRBJ1-2; D is unclear. This CDR3 is 12 amino acids long. The V end was cut by 3 bases, the J end by 4 bases, with 6 bases between. The germline V gene has CDR1 MNHNS and CDR2 SASEGT. DNA of the CDR3: TGTGCCAGCAGTGACAGGCCCTATGGCTACACCTTC. Translation: CASSDRPYGYTF.

V is TRBV5-1 and J is TRBJ2-7, with D perhaps TRBD1 or TRBD2 (5 bases each). V lost 3 bases to trimming and J lost 2 bases, with 15 bases between them. CDR1 and CDR2 from the germline V gene are SGHRS and YFSETQ. The CDR3 consists of 15 residues. CDR3 in amino acids: CASSSSGGGAYEQYF. In DNA, the CDR3 is TGCGCCAGCAGCTCCTCGGGTGGGGGAGCCTACGAGCAGTACTTC.

The chain joins TRBV19 to TRBJ1-5; D might be TRBD1 (5 bases). The CDR3 spans 14 residues. The germline V and J ends were trimmed by 6 bases and 3 bases, with 12 bases remaining between them. Per the germline V gene, CDR1 is LNHDA and CDR2 is SQIVND (reference sequence). In nucleotides, the CDR3 is TGTGCCAGTAGGATGGGGCAGTCCAATCAGCCCCAGCATTTT. This translates into CASRMGQSNQPQHF. Filled out from reference TRBV19 and TRBJ1-5, the complete variable domain reads DGGITQSPKYLFRKEGQNVTLSCEQNLNHDAMYWYRQDPGQGLRLIYYSQIVNDFQKGDIAEGYSVSREKKESFPLTVTSAQKNPTAFYLCASRMGQSNQPQHFGDGTRLSIL.

The chain carries TRBV7-3 and TRBJ2-1, with D possibly called TRBD1 or TRBD2 (5 bases each). CDR1 and CDR2 from the germline V gene are SGHTA and FQGTGA. With 3 bases removed from V and 0 bases from J, the gap between germline ends came to 6 bases. There are 14 residues in the CDR3. The CDR3 DNA sequence: TGTGCCAGCAGCTTTGGGGGCTCCTACAATGAGCAGTTCTTC. It is translated as CASSFGGSYNEQFF.